This T cell receptor beta chain was obtained from a study of cytomegalovirus exposure and HLA in healthy donors. The study's findings and limits: Previously analyzed data showed that most TCR beta V segments were productive at a frequency of about 90% or about 30%. There were approximately 150 TCR beta chains listed as cytomegalovirus-associated. V- and J-gene trimming in TCR beta was tied to a missense DCLRE1C variant by an analysis performed later.

PCR employed 60 Vbeta and 13 Jbeta primers. Sequenced by immunoSEQ multiplex PCR; TCRdb stores in-frame clones only, minus some. This listing includes 150,000 or so clones. This CDR3 comprises 17 residues. V shed 1 base and J 6 bases; nucleotides not matched to a gene: 12. Germline CDR1 and CDR2: SGHTA and FQGTGA. Concerning this clone itself: Antigen specificity is unknown.

The chain uses TRBV7-3 and TRBJ2-1; 7 bases fit TRBD2. This TCR derives from a woman between 40 and 55 years old in good health and CMV-seropositive. The source material was PBMCs. The CDR3 protein is CASSLIGRASGLNEQFF. DNA for the CDR3: TGTGCCAGCAGCTTAATCGGTAGGGCTAGCGGTCTCAATGAGCAGTTCTTC.